These 26 T cell receptor beta chains originate from one sample sequenced in a study of technical replicates of blood from a handful of donors (dated by TCRdb to about 2017). Library creation used the immunoSEQ multiplex PCR assay. Imported from immuneACCESS, the table was reduced by TCRdb to in-frame sequences with V and J called. These copies leave out some clones; in studies compared against another copy, an unresolved V gene accounts for under half, and the cause of the remainder is not known. For this sample there are some 66,000 clones; roughly 98% appear just once. The top ten clones comprise under 0.2% of the sample. The material sequenced was T cells isolated from PBMCs. The receptors originated from a human donor in good health.

J is TRBJ1-4 and V is TRBV7-2; the D is unclear. Germline assignment: CDR1 SGHTA and CDR2 FQGNSA. The CDR3 length is 13 residues. Trimming left V 5 bases short and J 5 bases short, with 9 bases between. In DNA form, the CDR3 reads TGTGCCAGCAGCAAGTGGGAGAATGAAAAACTGTTTTTT. Protein product: CASSKWENEKLFF.

This sequence joins TRBV7-2 and TRBJ1-2; the D gene is possibly TRBD1 (5 bases). CDR1 is SGHTA, CDR2 FQGNSA, per germline. This CDR3 comprises 15 residues. With 3 bases removed from V and 4 bases from J, the gap between germline ends came to 15 bases. The CDR3 nucleotides are TGTGCCAGCAGCTTCCCCGGGGGGGAGCTCTATGGCTACACCTTC. As protein: CASSFPGGELYGYTF.

This clone has only one observation. The V and J genes are TRBV4-1 and TRBJ1-5; 9 positions agree with TRBD1. There are 15 residues in the CDR3. The V gene end was trimmed by 4 bases and the J gene end by 3 bases; junction bases not matched to a gene: 4. The V gene's germline CDR1 is MGHRA and CDR2 YSYEKL. The CDR3 spells CASSLGDRVNQPQHF. CDR3 sequence (DNA): TGCGCCAGCAGCCTAGGGGACAGGGTCAATCAGCCCCAGCATTTT.

The chain carries TRBV25-1 and TRBJ2-3, with 13 bases identical to TRBD2. This CDR3 spans 15 amino acids. Trimming took 3 bases from V and 6 from J; bases not matched to a gene: 3. Germline CDR1 reads MGHDK; CDR2 reads SYGVNS. The CDR3 DNA sequence: TGTGCCAGCAGTGACAAGACTAGCGGGAGGGATACGCAGTATTTT. Amino acids: CASSDKTSGRDTQYF.

V and J are TRBV30 and TRBJ1-1; the match to TRBD1 covers 7 bases. The CDR3 sequence is 11 residues long. Trimming took 5 bases from V and 10 from J; bases not matched to a gene: 7. Germline V gives CDR1 GTSNPN, CDR2 SVGIG (reference sequence). CDR3 sequence reads: CAWDRVNRAFF. The CDR3 DNA follows: TGTGCCTGGGACAGGGTGAACAGAGCTTTCTTT.

The chain uses TRBV12-5 and TRBJ1-1; no reliable D call. The CDR3 has 12 amino acids. Trimming cost V 8 bases and J 0 bases, with 7 bases left between them. CDR1 and CDR2 from the germline V gene are LGHNT and FRNRAP. CDR3 amino acids: CASTFMNTEAFF. The CDR3 region has the DNA TGTGCTAGTACATTCATGAACACTGAAGCTTTCTTT.

This chain joins TRBV18 and TRBJ2-1; 10 bases agree with TRBD2. Per germline, CDR1 KGHSH and CDR2 LQKENI. The CDR3 is made up of 16 amino acids. J gave up 6 bases and V 2 bases, and 7 bases lay outside the gene matches. Written as DNA, the CDR3 is TGTGCCAGCTCACCATTTGAAGCGGGAGGGTCCAATGAGCAGTTCTTC. This codes for CASSPFEAGGSNEQFF.

The chain carries TRBV7-6 and TRBJ2-1; 9 bases match TRBD2. Germline trimming cut 2 bases from V and 4 bases from J; bases unmatched to any gene: 0. The length of the CDR3 is 14 residues. Germline-derived CDR1 and CDR2 are SGHVS and FNYEAQ. CDR3 loop: CASSLLAGYNEQFF. CDR3 coding DNA: TGTGCCAGCAGCTTACTAGCGGGGTACAATGAGCAGTTCTTC.

This chain links TRBV5-1 with TRBJ1-3, with D uncertain. The CDR3 extends over 13 amino acids. Germline lookup yields CDR1 SGHRS and CDR2 YFSETQ. V lost 4 bases to trimming and J lost 2 bases, with 7 bases between them. The CDR3 is CASSLLPGNTIYF. In DNA form, the CDR3 reads TGCGCCAGCAGCCTACTACCTGGAAACACCATATATTTT. Complete variable domain (other parts from reference TRBV5-1 and TRBJ1-3): KAGVTQTPRYLIKTRGQQVTLSCSPISGHRSVSWYQQTPGQGLQFLFEYFSETQRNKGNFPGRFSGRQFSNSRSEMNVSTLELGDSALYLCASSLLPGNTIYFGEGSWLTVV.

The genes are TRBV5-1 and TRBJ2-7; 11 bases align to TRBD1. The germline gives CDR1 SGHRS, CDR2 YFSETQ. The V and J ends lost 2 bases and 6 bases, in that order; junction bases with no gene match: 4. This CDR3 is built from 14 residues. CDR3 region: CASSFGTGGIEQYF. CDR3 nucleotides: TGCGCCAGCAGCTTTGGGACAGGGGGGATCGAGCAGTACTTC.

The chain employs TRBV6-1 and TRBJ2-7; maybe TRBD1 (6 bases). Germline CDR1 is MNHNS and CDR2 is SASEGT. The V and J ends lost 4 bases and 3 bases respectively, with 16 bases between them. The CDR3 is 15 residues long. CDR3: CASSAEQGSLYEQYF. CDR3 in DNA: TGTGCCAGCAGTGCGGAACAGGGCTCCCTCTACGAGCAGTACTTC.

The V call is TRBV28, the J call TRBJ1-2, with D uncertain. The CDR3 sequence is 12 residues long. Germline assignment: CDR1 MDHEN and CDR2 SYDVKM. V was shortened by 7 bases and J by 5 bases, with 11 bases between the two germline ends. CDR3 region: CASMTQTYGYTF. The DNA for the CDR3 is TGTGCCAGCATGACACAAACTTATGGCTACACCTTC.

V and J are TRBV5-1 and TRBJ2-5, with D possibly being TRBD1 (5 bases). The ends were cut back, 4 bases at V and 0 bases at J, with 10 bases in the middle. Germline CDR1 reads SGHRS; CDR2 reads YFSETQ. The CDR3 extends over 14 amino acids. The CDR3 is CASSPDNHQETQYF. The CDR3 DNA is TGCGCCAGCAGCCCGGACAACCACCAAGAGACCCAGTACTTC.

The chain links TRBV5-6 to TRBJ2-7; 8 nucleotides match TRBD1. CDR3 size: 13 residues. Germline values: CDR1 SGHDT, CDR2 YYEEEE. V shed 4 bases and J 5 bases; nucleotides not matched to a gene: 5. DNA of the CDR3: TGTGCCAGCAGCCAAGACAGGGGCGACGAGCAGTACTTC. It yields the protein CASSQDRGDEQYF.

The chain has TRBV7-3 and TRBJ2-2; 9 positions match TRBD1. CDR1 is SGHTA and CDR2 is FQGTGA in the germline V gene. This CDR3 region has 15 residues. Trimming took 5 bases from V and 4 from J; bases not matched to a gene: 5. CDR3 residues: CASSPGTGTTGELFF. CDR3 sequence (DNA): TGTGCCAGCAGCCCTGGGACAGGGACCACCGGGGAGCTGTTTTTT.

The chain employs TRBV5-1 and TRBJ1-1; D perhaps matches TRBD1 (5 bases). V was cut by 2 bases and J by 0 bases, with 14 bases left in between. Per germline, CDR1 SGHRS and CDR2 YFSETQ. The CDR3 runs 16 residues. The CDR3 reads CASSFGGARVNTEAFF. The DNA for the CDR3 is TGCGCCAGCAGCTTTGGAGGGGCTCGAGTGAACACTGAAGCTTTCTTT.

This clone appeared once. The chain combines TRBV5-6 with TRBJ2-7, with 9 bases fitting TRBD1. Germline CDR1 SGHDT, CDR2 YYEEEE. J gave up 4 bases and V 4 bases, and 6 bases lay outside the gene matches. This CDR3 comprises 14 residues. This CDR3 is CASSAGQGTYEQYF. CDR3 nucleotide sequence: TGTGCCAGCAGCGCAGGACAGGGGACTTACGAGCAGTACTTC.

V gene TRBV27 combines with J gene TRBJ2-7, with 8 positions matching TRBD1. The length of the CDR3 is 13 residues. Germline V lookup: CDR1 MNHEY, CDR2 SMNVEV (reference sequence). The trim removed 3 bases at V and 7 bases at J, leaving 5 bases unmatched. The CDR3 here is CASSFTRGREQYF. For the CDR3, the DNA is TGTGCCAGCAGTTTTACCAGGGGGCGGGAGCAGTACTTC.

CDR3 DNA: TGTGCCAGTAGTATTCTAGCGGGAGACTATGAGCAGTTCTTC. This translates into CASSILAGDYEQFF. The chain joins TRBV19 to TRBJ2-1, with 10 nucleotides matching TRBD2. Germline assignment: CDR1 LNHDA and CDR2 SQIVND (reference sequence). The V segment lost 3 bases and the J segment 8 bases; nucleotides outside the gene matches: 4. The CDR3 sequence is 14 residues long. Full variable domain (rest looked up from reference TRBV19 and TRBJ2-1): DGGITQSPKYLFRKEGQNVTLSCEQNLNHDAMYWYRQDPGQGLRLIYYSQIVNDFQKGDIAEGYSVSREKKESFPLTVTSAQKNPTAFYLCASSILAGDYEQFFGPGTRLTVL.

This chain links TRBV2 with TRBJ2-1, with D perhaps TRBD2 (5 bases). The CDR3 covers 15 residues. The V gene lost 3 bases and the J gene lost 2 bases, with 11 bases spanning the gap. CDR1 SNHLY and CDR2 FYNNEI come from the germline V gene. CDR3 sequence reads: CASSEDLATYNEQFF. The CDR3 DNA follows: TGTGCCAGCAGTGAGGACTTGGCCACCTACAATGAGCAGTTCTTC. Drawing the rest from reference TRBV2 and TRBJ2-1, the complete variable domain is EPEVTQTPSHQVTQMGQEVILRCVPISNHLYFYWYRQILGQKVEFLVSFYNNEISEKSEIFDDQFSVERPDGSNFTLKIRSTKLEDSAMYFCASSEDLATYNEQFFGPGTRLTVL.

V usage is TRBV6-1 and J usage is TRBJ2-4, with 8 bases identical to TRBD1. The V and J ends lost 7 bases and 9 bases, in that order; junction bases with no gene match: 8. Per the germline V gene, CDR1 is MNHNS and CDR2 is SASEGT. The CDR3 runs 13 residues. The CDR3: CASKDRDWGIQYF. In DNA, the CDR3 is TGTGCCAGCAAGGACAGGGATTGGGGCATTCAGTACTTC.

The chain has TRBV27 and TRBJ1-1; D gene uncertain. Germline CDR1 MNHEY, CDR2 SMNVEV (reference sequence). The CDR3 loop spans 13 amino acids. V lost 5 bases, J lost 1 base, and 8 bases lay in between. CDR3 DNA sequence: TGTGCCAGCAGTCTTACAGCGAACACTGAAGCTTTCTTT. It yields the protein CASSLTANTEAFF.

This sequence joins TRBV19 and TRBJ2-7; D is ambiguous. The CDR3 covers 14 residues. Germline V gene lookup returns CDR1 LNHDA and CDR2 SQIVND (reference sequence). Trimming left V 7 bases short and J 2 bases short, with 15 bases between. The DNA for the CDR3 is TGTGCCAGTACCCCTCCGTACAGACCCTACGAGCAGTACTTC. Translation: CASTPPYRPYEQYF.

For the CDR3, the DNA is TGTGCCAGCTCACCACCAGGGCGGAGCGGGGAGCAGTACTTC. This sequence encodes CASSPPGRSGEQYF. The chain recombines TRBV18 with TRBJ2-7; a possible D gene is TRBD2 (6 bases). From germline, CDR1 is KGHSH and CDR2 LQKENI. Trimming left V 0 bases short and J 7 bases short, with 13 bases between. CDR3 length: 14 amino acids.

The V gene is TRBV6-1, the J gene TRBJ1-2; 8 nucleotides line up with TRBD1. From germline, CDR1 is MNHNS and CDR2 SASEGT. This CDR3 contains 15 residues. The V gene end was trimmed by 1 base and the J gene end by 4 bases; junction bases not matched to a gene: 5. CDR3 sequence: CASSEVTGGGYGYTF. The CDR3 nucleotides are TGTGCCAGCAGTGAAGTCACAGGGGGTGGCTATGGCTACACCTTC.

The V and J genes are TRBV6-5 and TRBJ2-2; D may be TRBD1 (6 bases). Germline CDR1 reads MNHEY; CDR2 reads SVGAGI. The CDR3 is 16 amino acids. The germline V and J ends were trimmed by 4 bases and 1 base, with 13 bases remaining between them. For the CDR3, the DNA is TGTGCCAGCAGTTTCCTACCGGGACAGAACACCGGGGAGCTGTTTTTT. Translation: CASSFLPGQNTGELFF.